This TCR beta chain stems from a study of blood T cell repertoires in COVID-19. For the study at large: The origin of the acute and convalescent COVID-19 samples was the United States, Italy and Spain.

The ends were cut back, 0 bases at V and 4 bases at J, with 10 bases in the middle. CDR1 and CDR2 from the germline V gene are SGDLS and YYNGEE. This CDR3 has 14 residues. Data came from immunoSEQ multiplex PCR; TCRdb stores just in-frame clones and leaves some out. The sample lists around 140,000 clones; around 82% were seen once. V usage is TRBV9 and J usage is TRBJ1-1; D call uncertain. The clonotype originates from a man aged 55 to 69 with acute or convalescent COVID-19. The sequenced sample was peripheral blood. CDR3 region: CASSVAPDSTEAFF. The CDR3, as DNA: TGTGCCAGCAGCGTAGCTCCGGACTCCACTGAAGCTTTCTTT.